The rows below give T cell receptor beta chains drawn from one sample of a study of cytotoxic CD8 clonotypes in ibrutinib-treated CLL. Sequencing used immunoSEQ multiplex PCR; TCRdb keeps in-frame clones, though not all of them. The sample has approximately 200,000 clones, about two thirds seen once. The source material was PBMCs, sampled after 24 months of ibrutinib treatment. Receptors were obtained from a human donor with chronic lymphocytic leukemia. Both conserved end residues are part of each CDR3. The order of the fields is D gene, clone size, J gene, V gene, CDR3 DNA, CDR3 protein. D genes are given only for firm matches. The size field is filled for only some rows; it gives once, few, many or a size class.

d_gene: .; abundance: .; j_gene: TRBJ2-2; v_gene: TRBV11-2; CDR3nt: TGTGCCAGCAGCTCCGACAGGACTACTAACACCGGGGAGCTGTTTTTT; CDR3aa: CASSSDRTTNTGELFF
d_gene: .; abundance: .; j_gene: TRBJ2-1; v_gene: TRBV5-4; CDR3nt: TGTGCCAGCGACCTGAACGGCGGGGGCGGGGGAAACAATGAGCAGTTCTTC; CDR3aa: CASDLNGGGGGNNEQFF
d_gene: .; abundance: .; j_gene: TRBJ2-2; v_gene: TRBV5-1; CDR3nt: TGCGCCAGCATTGATTGGCAGACTTTTGGCACCGGGGAGCTGTTTTTT; CDR3aa: CASIDWQTFGTGELFF
d_gene: .; abundance: few; j_gene: TRBJ2-7; v_gene: TRBV27; CDR3nt: TGTGCCAGCGAGGGGCGTATCTACGAGCAGTACTTC; CDR3aa: CASEGRIYEQYF
d_gene: .; abundance: .; j_gene: TRBJ2-7; v_gene: TRBV27; CDR3nt: TGTGCCAGCAGTAAAAAAGCCGGGCCCGGGTTCGGTCGCGAGCAGTACTTC; CDR3aa: CASSKKAGPGFGREQYF
d_gene: TRBD1; abundance: once; j_gene: TRBJ2-7; v_gene: TRBV2; CDR3nt: TGTGCCAGCAGAGGGGACAGGGCCAACTACGAGCAGTACTTC; CDR3aa: CASRGDRANYEQYF
d_gene: TRBD2; abundance: .; j_gene: TRBJ2-1; v_gene: TRBV15; CDR3nt: TGTGCCACCAGCAGTGGGACTAGCGGGAACCATGAGCAGTTCTTC; CDR3aa: CATSSGTSGNHEQFF
d_gene: TRBD2; abundance: .; j_gene: TRBJ2-7; v_gene: TRBV27; CDR3nt: TGTGCCAGCAGTTTTGGTAGCGGGAGGGCCTTACTATTC; CDR3aa: CASSFGSGRALLF
d_gene: .; abundance: few; j_gene: TRBJ1-2; v_gene: TRBV30; CDR3nt: TGTGCCTGGAGTGTACCCGAGTCTGGCTACACCTTC; CDR3aa: CAWSVPESGYTF
d_gene: .; abundance: few; j_gene: TRBJ1-5; v_gene: TRBV28; CDR3nt: TGTGCCAGCAGTTCGGACAGAAATCAGCCCCAGCATTTT; CDR3aa: CASSSDRNQPQHF
d_gene: .; abundance: .; j_gene: TRBJ2-2; v_gene: TRBV6-5; CDR3nt: TGTGCCAGCACTGAAGGGAGCTACTCCGGGGAGCTGTTTTTT; CDR3aa: CASTEGSYSGELFF
d_gene: .; abundance: .; j_gene: TRBJ1-5; v_gene: TRBV18; CDR3nt: TGTGCCAGCTCACCTGGGACGCCGGGCAATCAGCCCCAGCATTTT; CDR3aa: CASSPGTPGNQPQHF
d_gene: TRBD1; abundance: .; j_gene: TRBJ2-2; v_gene: TRBV5-1; CDR3nt: TGCGCCAGCAGCTTTTCAGGGGGTAACACCGGGGAGCTGTTTTTT; CDR3aa: CASSFSGGNTGELFF
d_gene: .; abundance: .; j_gene: TRBJ2-3; v_gene: TRBV5-1; CDR3nt: TGCGCCAGCAGCTTGGGGCTCAGCACAGATACGCAGTATTTT; CDR3aa: CASSLGLSTDTQYF
d_gene: .; abundance: .; j_gene: TRBJ1-5; v_gene: TRBV29-1; CDR3nt: TGCAGCGTTGAAGTAGGGGGGAGCAATCAGCCCCAGCATTTT; CDR3aa: CSVEVGGSNQPQHF
d_gene: .; abundance: .; j_gene: TRBJ1-5; v_gene: TRBV4-2; CDR3nt: TGTGCCAGCAGCCAAGGGGGCGGAGGGGGGGATCAGCCCCAGCATTTT; CDR3aa: CASSQGGGGGDQPQHF
d_gene: TRBD2; abundance: .; j_gene: TRBJ2-5; v_gene: TRBV4-2; CDR3nt: TGTGCCAGCAGCCCGACTCCTAGCGGGAGGGGAGAGACCCAGTACTTC; CDR3aa: CASSPTPSGRGETQYF